This T cell receptor (beta chain) stems from a study of T-cell memory formation after mild COVID-19. Looking at the study overall: The TCR clusters were mostly specific to one donor. Study-wide points: Balance between CD4 and CD8 was seen in clones contracting day 15 to 85, and a CD4+ lean was seen in later expanders.

CDR3 length: 16 residues. Between the trimmed V and J ends, which lost 3 bases and 2 bases, there was a span of 14 bases. cDNA libraries for TCR alpha and TCR beta, carrying sample barcodes and UMIs, came from 5'RACE with constant-segment primers. TCRdb ran MiXCR on the 5' RACE reads and lists one entry per CDR3 protein. The sample includes tens of thousands of distinct CDR3 sequences, 13% seen only once; the top ten take about 25%. The sample holds many counts of this clonotype. The antigen is undetermined. The source of this sequence is an adult woman who had mild COVID-19 (a few samples of this study predate the infection). Cell type and time point are not known. The genes are TRBV12-3 or TRBV12-4 and TRBJ2-1; possibly TRBD2 for D (6 bases). Input material: PBMCs or a T cell subset sorted from them (not recorded which). The CDR3 protein is CASSLFAGGAYNEQFF. The CDR3 DNA sequence: TGTGCCAGCAGTTTGTTTGCCGGGGGTGCCTACAATGAGCAGTTCTTC.